The rows below give T cell receptor beta chains drawn from one sample of a study of CD8+ T cells in alopecia areata. TCRdb keeps only in-frame clones here, not all; method: immunoSEQ multiplex PCR. This table has approximately 150,000 clones, around 47% appearing once. The sample consisted of CD4+ T cells sorted from blood. All receptors come from a human donor with alopecia areata. The CDR3 runs from the conserved cysteine through the conserved F or W. A D gene is named only where the DNA matches it firmly. Not every row has a clone size; where given, it reads once, few, many or a size class.

d_call | j_call | v_call | clone_size | cdr3_nt | cdr3_aa
- | TRBJ2-5 | TRBV5-6 | few | TGTGCCAGCAGCTCAAGACAGCAAGAGACCCAGTACTTC | CASSSRQQETQYF
TRBD1 | TRBJ2-2 | TRBV5-1 | few | TGCGCCAGCAAGGACAGGGGGGAGACCGGGGAGCTGTTTTTT | CASKDRGETGELFF
- | TRBJ2-7 | TRBV30 | few | TGTGCCTGGAGTATCGGCGTCCCCCGACGAACTACTAGCTACGAGCAGTACTTC | CAWSIGVPRRTTSYEQYF
- | TRBJ1-2 | TRBV25-1 | once | TGTGCCAGCAGTGGGGGGTTTGGCTACACCTTC | CASSGGFGYTF
TRBD1 | TRBJ2-7 | TRBV9 | - | TGTGCCAGCAGCGTAGGCCAGGGGGCTGCCTGGGAGCAGTACTTC | CASSVGQGAAWEQYF
- | TRBJ2-7 | TRBV6-6 | few | TGTGCCACCCAAAGGGCGGGCAGGGATTACGAGCAGTACTTC | CATQRAGRDYEQYF
- | TRBJ1-5 | TRBV11-2 | - | TGTGCCAGCAGCTTATCCGGGTTAGATCAGCCCCAGCATTTT | CASSLSGLDQPQHF
- | TRBJ1-2 | TRBV5-6 | - | TGTGCCAGCAGCTTGGTCACGGCGGGTAACTATGGCTACACCTTC | CASSLVTAGNYGYTF
- | TRBJ1-4 | TRBV7-6 | - | TGTGCCAGCAGCCCCCAAGGAGCAACTAATGAAAAACTGTTTTTT | CASSPQGATNEKLFF
- | TRBJ1-3 | TRBV5-6 | few | TGTGCCAGCTCGTTTGCCACCATGGGCGGAAACACCATATATTTT | CASSFATMGGNTIYF
TRBD1 | TRBJ1-2 | TRBV30 | few | TGTGCCTGGCGCCCAGGGGGCAGGTACACCTTC | CAWRPGGRYTF
- | TRBJ1-1 | TRBV14 | medium-sized | TGTGCCAGCAGCCAGCGAGCGGGAGCTTTCTTT | CASSQRAGAFF
- | TRBJ1-2 | TRBV14 | - | TGTGCCAGCAGACTCACGAACAGGGCCGGCTACACCTTC | CASRLTNRAGYTF
TRBD1 | TRBJ1-5 | TRBV10-3 | few | TGTGCCATCATGGACAGGTCCGGCGCCCAGCATTTT | CAIMDRSGAQHF
- | TRBJ2-7 | TRBV29-1 | - | TGCAGCGTTGAAGTCGGCAGCTACGAGCAGTACTTC | CSVEVGSYEQYF
- | TRBJ1-2 | TRBV6-5 | few | TGTGCCAGCAGCCTAGATCTAAACTATGGCTACACCTTC | CASSLDLNYGYTF
- | TRBJ2-7 | TRBV4-1 | - | TGCGCCAGCAGCCCACGGGACACGAACGAGCAGTACTTC | CASSPRDTNEQYF
- | TRBJ1-1 | TRBV29-1 | once | TGCAGCGCTAAGGATTGGAACACTGAAGCTTTCTTT | CSAKDWNTEAFF
- | TRBJ1-2 | TRBV2 | - | TGTGCCAGCAGCCGAGACAGGTTTAGGGAAGTCGGCTACACCTTC | CASSRDRFREVGYTF
- | TRBJ2-1 | TRBV6-5 | few | TGTGCCAGCAGCATCCAGGGGAATGAGCAGTTCTTC | CASSIQGNEQFF
TRBD1 | TRBJ2-7 | TRBV2 | - | TGTGCCAGCAGCGACCTGGTGGGACAGGGCTACGAGCAGTACTTC | CASSDLVGQGYEQYF
TRBD2 | TRBJ2-5 | TRBV29-1 | few | TGCAGCGTTCAAGGGCCGGGACTAGCGGGAGGAGAGACCCAGTACTTC | CSVQGPGLAGGETQYF
TRBD1 | TRBJ2-2 | TRBV19 | - | TGTGCCAGTAGGTGGACAGGGGACGGGGAGCTGTTTTTT | CASRWTGDGELFF
- | TRBJ2-7 | TRBV2 | few | TGTGCCAGCTGTCTGACTTTGTCCTCCTACGAGCAGTACTTC | CASCLTLSSYEQYF
- | TRBJ2-2 | TRBV19 | few | TGTGCCAGTAGTATAAGCTACGACGCAGTCACCGGGGAGCTGTTTTTT | CASSISYDAVTGELFF
- | TRBJ2-5 | TRBV5-4 | few | TGTGCCAGCAGCCCGGAGCCAGGGAAAGAGACCCAGTACTTC | CASSPEPGKETQYF
TRBD2 | TRBJ2-5 | TRBV5-4 | - | TGTGCCAGCAGCGCCGGACTAGCGGGACGGCGGTTTGGGACCCAGTACTTC | CASSAGLAGRRFGTQYF
- | TRBJ1-1 | TRBV27 | - | TGTGCCAGCACCGACAGCATCAACACTGAAGCTTTCTTT | CASTDSINTEAFF
- | TRBJ2-1 | TRBV12-5 | - | TGTGCTAGTGGTCCCGGCCCCAATGAGCAGTTCTTC | CASGPGPNEQFF
- | TRBJ1-2 | TRBV6-1 | - | TGTGCCAGCAGTGCTTGGGACGGCTACACCTTC | CASSAWDGYTF
- | TRBJ2-3 | TRBV19 | few | TGTGCCAGTAGTATCGGGGGATGGGATACGCAGTATTTT | CASSIGGWDTQYF
- | TRBJ2-7 | TRBV18 | few | TGTGCCAGCTCACCGCCACTTGCCACCTCCTACGAGCAGTACTTC | CASSPPLATSYEQYF
- | TRBJ2-2 | TRBV28 | - | TGTGCCAGCATCTCGAACCTCGGGGAGCTGTTTTTT | CASISNLGELFF
TRBD2 | TRBJ2-5 | TRBV12-5 | - | TGTGCTAGTGCCTTGGGTCTAGCGGGAGGGCCGGTTCAAGAGACCCAGTACTTC | CASALGLAGGPVQETQYF
TRBD1 | TRBJ2-7 | TRBV6-1 | few | TGTGCCAGCAGTGGCGGGACAGGGAACGAGCAGTACTTC | CASSGGTGNEQYF
- | TRBJ2-2 | TRBV29-1 | few | TGCAGCGCCCTACAGGGACCGAACACCGGGGAGCTGTTTTTT | CSALQGPNTGELFF
- | TRBJ2-7 | TRBV30 | - | TGTGCCTGGAGTGGTTACGAGCAGTACTTC | CAWSGYEQYF
TRBD1 | TRBJ2-6 | TRBV4-2 | - | TGTGCCAGCAGCCAGGGGACAGCAAGCGTGGGGGCCAACGTCCTGACTTTC | CASSQGTASVGANVLTF
- | TRBJ2-3 | TRBV7-9 | - | TGTGCCAGCAGCCAAGATCTTAGCGGTGGCACAGATACGCAGTATTTT | CASSQDLSGGTDTQYF
- | TRBJ2-3 | TRBV19 | - | TGTGCCAGCTCAGTCCTAGGCAGGTTGGATACGCAGTATTTT | CASSVLGRLDTQYF
TRBD1 | TRBJ2-6 | TRBV30 | few | TGTGCCTGGTCAATCACGGGACAGGGTGCTGGGGCCAACGTCCTGACTTTC | CAWSITGQGAGANVLTF
- | TRBJ2-7 | TRBV5-1 | - | TGCGCCAGCAGCTCAACAGGGATTAGCTCCTACGAGCAGTACTTC | CASSSTGISSYEQYF
TRBD2 | TRBJ2-1 | TRBV5-1 | - | TGCGCCAGCAGAATCAGCGGGAGTGGTGAGCAGTTCTTC | CASRISGSGEQFF
TRBD1 | TRBJ1-1 | TRBV2 | few | TGTGCCAGCAGGGACAGGGGAGCTTTCTTT | CASRDRGAFF
- | TRBJ2-3 | TRBV7-3 | - | TGTGCCAGCAGCCCAAACTATCTTTCCACAGATACGCAGTATTTT | CASSPNYLSTDTQYF
- | TRBJ1-2 | TRBV5-1 | - | TGCGCCAGCAGCTGGACGGATAGCTATGGCTACACCTTC | CASSWTDSYGYTF
TRBD1 | TRBJ2-3 | TRBV29-1 | - | TGCAGCGTTCGGGACAGAGGAGATACGCAGTATTTT | CSVRDRGDTQYF
TRBD2 | TRBJ2-7 | TRBV30 | - | TGTGCCTGGGAAGGGGGACTAGCGGGCCTCTCCGAGCAGTACTTC | CAWEGGLAGLSEQYF
- | TRBJ1-1 | TRBV15 | - | TGTGCCACCAGCAGGGACCGGTTGGCGGTAGCTTTCTTT | CATSRDRLAVAFF
TRBD2 | TRBJ2-3 | TRBV7-3 | - | TGTGCCAGCAGCTTAGGGCTAGCGGGACATACGCAGTATTTT | CASSLGLAGHTQYF
- | TRBJ1-4 | TRBV5-4 | - | TGTGCCAGCAGCACAGACAAATCGGGAACTAATGAAAAACTGTTTTTT | CASSTDKSGTNEKLFF
- | TRBJ2-4 | TRBV6-6 | once | TGTGCCAGCAGTACGACGAGTATTCAGTACTTC | CASSTTSIQYF
- | TRBJ1-5 | TRBV28 | few | TGTGCCAGCTGTGACAGGTCGAATCAGCCCCAGCATTTT | CASCDRSNQPQHF
- | TRBJ2-2 | TRBV29-1 | - | TGCAGCGTTGGTTTGCCGGGACTTCACACCGGGGAGCTGTTTTTT | CSVGLPGLHTGELFF
- | TRBJ2-5 | TRBV28 | few | TGTGCCAGCAGTTTAGCCCCGCAGGGGACCAACTTC | CASSLAPQGTNF
TRBD2 | TRBJ2-5 | TRBV7-9 | - | TGTGCCAGCAGCTTACTAGCGGGAGAGACCCAGTACTTC | CASSLLAGETQYF